This T cell receptor (beta chain) was sequenced for a study of control samples from healthy donors and cancer patients. From germline, CDR1 is MNHEY and CDR2 SVGAGI. This CDR3 is 15 amino acids long. The germline V and J ends were trimmed by 6 bases and 6 bases, with 18 bases remaining between them. Repertoires were generated with immunoSEQ multiplex PCR, while TCRdb's copy carries only in-frame clones and drops some. In the table there are about 83,000 clones, about nine tenths of which are singletons. This chain joins TRBV6-5 and TRBJ1-5; D uncertain. The sample was blood. The receptor was isolated from a man aged 45-65 years in good health. The CDR3 DNA reads as TGTGCCAGCAGCCAGACGTCGGCGGTCGGTCAGCCCCAGCATTTT. Residues: CASSQTSAVGQPQHF.